This is a list of T cell receptor beta chains from one sample in a study of Graves' ophthalmopathy and Graves' hyperthyroidism. Using its own MiXCR run on the multiplex PCR reads, TCRdb lists one record per CDR3 protein. The sample consists of 500,000 to 700,000 distinct CDR3 sequences, roughly 40% of them appearing once. The source material was peripheral blood or thyroid tissue (not recorded which). The receptors originated from an adult man with Graves' hyperthyroidism. CDR3s include the opening cysteine and the closing phenylalanine or tryptophan. The order of the fields is J gene, D gene, CDR3 length, clone size, V gene, CDR3 DNA, CDR3 protein. A D gene is named only where the DNA matches it firmly. Only part of the rows carry a size: once, few, many, or a class if the clone is expanded.

>TRBJ1-6|-|15|many|TRBV6-5
TGTGCCAGCAGTGCCGCAAGCTCCTATAATTCACCCCTCCACTTT
CASSAASSYNSPLHF
>TRBJ2-7|TRBD1|14|-|TRBV29-1
TGCAGCGCCGCCGGACAGGGGAGCACCTACGAGCAGTACTTC
CSAAGQGSTYEQYF
>TRBJ2-7|-|15|many|TRBV24-1
TGTGCCACCAGTGATTATCGGGACAACCCCTACGAGCAGTACTTC
CATSDYRDNPYEQYF
>TRBJ1-6|-|16|-|TRBV5-1
TGCGCCAGCAGCTGGGGGACTAGCGGGGAGAATTCACCCCTCCACTTT
CASSWGTSGENSPLHF
>TRBJ1-1|-|15|-|TRBV4-1
TGCGCCAGCAGCCAAGAAATAGGGTTGAACACTGAAGCTTTCTTT
CASSQEIGLNTEAFF
>TRBJ2-7|-|15|few|TRBV28
TGTGCCAGCAGTCCACCCCCACAGGGTATCTACGAGCAGTACTTC
CASSPPPQGIYEQYF
>TRBJ1-2|-|14|-|TRBV7-9
TGTGCCAGCAGCCCGGGCCGCGATAATTATGGCTACACCTTC
CASSPGRDNYGYTF
>TRBJ1-6|-|13|many|TRBV20-1
TGCAGTGCTAGAGGCCCGCCTTCTTCACCCCTCCACTTT
CSARGPPSSPLHF
>TRBJ1-1|-|15|-|TRBV5-1
TGCGCCAGCAGCTTGGTGGGACTCTCGGACACTGAAGCTTTCTTT
CASSLVGLSDTEAFF
>TRBJ1-2|TRBD1|16|-|TRBV6-5
TGTGCCAGCAGTTACTCTTCGACAGGGGGCCTAGGTGGCTACACCTTC
CASSYSSTGGLGGYTF
>TRBJ1-1|-|15|-|TRBV9
TGTGCCAGCAGCGGCGGGGGCGCGGGGAACACTGAAGCTTTCTTT
CASSGGGAGNTEAFF
>TRBJ2-7|-|13|many|TRBV28
TGTGCCAGCAGGCAGGGAGGTCCCTACGAGCAGTACTTC
CASRQGGPYEQYF
>TRBJ1-2|TRBD1|14|few|TRBV12-3/TRBV12-4
TGTGCCAGCAGTTTTGATGCGACAGGGGACGGCTACACCTTC
CASSFDATGDGYTF
>TRBJ1-2|TRBD1|14|few|TRBV28
TGTGCCAGCAGTACACCGGGACAGGGGGGCGGCTACACCTTC
CASSTPGQGGGYTF
>TRBJ2-5|TRBD2|15|-|TRBV5-6
TGTGCCAGCAGCTTGGCGTCTAGCGGGAGGGAGACCCAGTACTTC
CASSLASSGRETQYF
>TRBJ1-6|-|15|few|TRBV6-1
TGTGCCAGCAGTACTCGGTCAGGGAGAAATTCACCCCTCCACTTT
CASSTRSGRNSPLHF
>TRBJ1-1|-|15|many|TRBV15
TGTGCCACCAGCAGACAGGGGCCCGAGAACACTGAAGCTTTCTTT
CATSRQGPENTEAFF
>TRBJ2-5|TRBD2|15|many|TRBV9
TGTGCCAGCAGTGGGGCTAGCGGGGGGCGGGAGACCCAGTACTTC
CASSGASGGRETQYF
>TRBJ1-5|-|18|-|TRBV15
TGTGCCACCACCCCGGGCCCGGACAGCCATTATAGCAATCAGCCCCAGCATTTT
CATTPGPDSHYSNQPQHF
>TRBJ1-2|TRBD1|15|many|TRBV29-1
TGCAGCGTTGACTCGACAGGGGGCTACGGCTATGGCTACACCTTC
CSVDSTGGYGYGYTF
>TRBJ1-4|TRBD1|13|many|TRBV29-1
TGCAGCGTTGTTGTGACAGGGGTTGAAAAACTGTTTTTT
CSVVVTGVEKLFF
>TRBJ2-2|-|14|-|TRBV6-5
TGTGCCAGCACCCGGGCCGCAAACACCGGGGAGCTGTTTTTT
CASTRAANTGELFF
>TRBJ1-1|TRBD1|15|-|TRBV7-8
TGTGCCAGCCTAGAGGGACAGGGGATGTTCACTGAAGCTTTCTTT
CASLEGQGMFTEAFF
>TRBJ2-7|-|13|-|TRBV29-1
TGCAGCAACTCGGGTAGCCATACCTACGAGCAGTACTTC
CSNSGSHTYEQYF
>TRBJ2-7|TRBD2|16|few|TRBV7-6
TGTGCCAGCAGCCGGGGGGGGACTAGCGGGGCCTACGAGCAGTACTTC
CASSRGGTSGAYEQYF
>TRBJ2-7|-|15|many|TRBV5-8
TGTGCCAGCAGCTTGGCGACCAGAGGGACCTACGAGCAGTACTTC
CASSLATRGTYEQYF
>TRBJ2-5|TRBD2|14|many|TRBV2
TGTGCCACCTTATGGGGGGAGGGCCAAGAGACCCAGTACTTC
CATLWGEGQETQYF
>TRBJ2-2|-|16|many|TRBV5-5
TGTGCCAGCAGACGCACAGGCGCGATGAACACCGGGGAGCTGTTTTTT
CASRRTGAMNTGELFF
>TRBJ1-2|-|14|many|TRBV7-6
TGTGCCAGCAGCTTAGGGGGGTCAGGGCATGGCTACACCTTC
CASSLGGSGHGYTF
>TRBJ1-5|-|14|many|TRBV2
TGTGCCAGCAGTGCGAAAGGAGGCGGACAGCCCCAGCATTTT
CASSAKGGGQPQHF
>TRBJ1-1|-|14|-|TRBV20-1
TGCAGTGCGGGGGTTCGGGGGGGGAACACTGAAGCTTTCTTT
CSAGVRGGNTEAFF
>TRBJ2-5|-|13|many|TRBV12-3/TRBV12-4
TGTGCCAGCAGACCAGAGTACCAAGAGACCCAGTACTTC
CASRPEYQETQYF
>TRBJ1-2|-|17|few|TRBV12-3/TRBV12-4
TGTGCCAGCAGTTTATATGTAGGAGGGAGAGGCGGCTATGGCTACACCTTC
CASSLYVGGRGGYGYTF
>TRBJ1-2|TRBD1|12|-|TRBV10-3
TGTGCCATTAGCGGGACAGGGGATGGCTACACCTTC
CAISGTGDGYTF
>TRBJ2-7|-|15|many|TRBV7-2
TGTGCCAGCAGCTTAGGTGTGGAGGGATCCTACGAGCAGTACTTC
CASSLGVEGSYEQYF
>TRBJ1-3|-|15|few|TRBV12-3/TRBV12-4
TGTGCCAGCAGTCATCCCGGAGGTACTGGAAACACCATATATTTT
CASSHPGGTGNTIYF
>TRBJ2-7|-|12|-|TRBV10-3
TGTGCTGTAAGCCCAACCTCCTACGAGCAGTACTTC
CAVSPTSYEQYF
>TRBJ1-6|-|13|-|TRBV19
TGTGCCAGTAGTATCTCGCTGGCGGGGACCCTCTACTTT
CASSISLAGTLYF
>TRBJ2-1|-|12|once|TRBV2
TGTGCCAGCAGTCCAACAAGCAATGAGCAGTTCTTC
CASSPTSNEQFF
>TRBJ1-1|-|13|many|TRBV12-3/TRBV12-4
TGTGCCAGCAGTTTAAAGAGATACACTGAAGCTTTCTTT
CASSLKRYTEAFF